These 32 T cell receptor beta chains came from one sample sequenced in a study of blood T cell repertoires in COVID-19. Only in-frame clones appear in the TCRdb table, and some are missing; sequencing was by immunoSEQ multiplex PCR. The table includes 400,000 to 500,000 clones, 70% to 90% detected once. The sample taken for sequencing was PBMCs or T cells enriched from blood (not recorded which). Every receptor here comes from a woman aged 18-29 years who had been exposed to COVID-19.

The chain recombines TRBV28 with TRBJ1-2; D uncertain. Germline lookup yields CDR1 MDHEN and CDR2 SYDVKM. Trimming left V 2 bases short and J 3 bases short, with 13 bases between. The CDR3 has 15 residues. The CDR3: CASSLPPTGYYGYTF. In DNA, the CDR3 is TGTGCCAGCAGTTTACCCCCTACGGGTTACTATGGCTACACCTTC.

Of note for this clone: Other nucleotide sequences in the sample specify the same CDR3. The chain carries TRBV7-9 and TRBJ2-7; D is possibly TRBD2 (6 bases). The V end lost 1 base, the J end lost 1 base, and 8 bases lay between the germline ends. CDR1 is SEHNR and CDR2 is FQNEAQ in the germline V gene (reference sequence). The CDR3 is 14 residues long. CDR3: CASSLVGGSYEQYF. Written as DNA, the CDR3 is TGTGCCAGCAGCTTAGTCGGGGGTTCCTACGAGCAGTACTTC.

This chain uses TRBV28 with TRBJ1-1, with D possibly being TRBD1 (6 bases). Germline CDR1 and CDR2: MDHEN and SYDVKM. CDR3 length: 16 amino acids. Deletions cut 5 bases from V and 2 bases from J, with 18 bases between. The CDR3 region is CASSARGGEGNTEAFF. The CDR3 DNA follows: TGTGCCAGCAGTGCCCGGGGGGGCGAGGGAAACACTGAAGCTTTCTTT. Using reference TRBV28 and TRBJ1-1 for the parts outside the CDR3, the full variable domain is DVKVTQSSRYLVKRTGEKVFLECVQDMDHENMFWYRQDPGLGLRLIYFSYDVKMKEKGDIPEGYSVSREKKERFSLILESASTNQTSMYLCASSARGGEGNTEAFFGQGTRLTVV.

The chain joins TRBV2 to TRBJ1-1, with a weak D call TRBD1 (5 bases). This CDR3 is 13 amino acids long. Germline loops: CDR1 SNHLY, CDR2 FYNNEI. Trimming removed 3 bases at V and 6 bases at J, with 11 bases between. In nucleotides, the CDR3 is TGTGCCAGCAGTGAGGTCAGGGTTGCTGAAGCTTTCTTT. Protein sequence: CASSEVRVAEAFF.

This clone occurred a few times. The chain links TRBV30 to TRBJ2-6; 8 bases line up with TRBD1. J lost 2 bases, V lost 4 bases, and 1 base had no gene match. The CDR3 has 14 residues. Germline V gene data show CDR1 as GTSNPN and CDR2 as SVGIG (reference sequence). The CDR3 reads CAWTGGAGANVLTF. The CDR3 bases are TGTGCCTGGACAGGGGGCGCTGGGGCCAACGTCCTGACTTTC.

The chain carries TRBV14 and TRBJ2-2, with no clear D. CDR1 and CDR2 (germline): SGHDN, FVKESK. V lost 1 base, J lost 1 base, and 7 bases lay in between. CDR3 length: 15 amino acids. CDR3 coding DNA: TGTGCCAGCAGCCAAGGTTACGGGAACACCGGGGAGCTGTTTTTT. The encoded protein is CASSQGYGNTGELFF.

The chain carries TRBV12-3 or TRBV12-4 and TRBJ2-7; D call uncertain. The CDR3 is 13 amino acids. V lost 1 base, J lost 6 bases, and 10 bases lay in between. CDR3 residues: CASSLVPYPEQYF. The CDR3 DNA reads TGTGCCAGCAGTTTAGTACCCTACCCCGAGCAGTACTTC.

The rearrangement joins TRBV29-1 to TRBJ1-4; TRBD1 aligns across 9 bases. J gave up 4 bases and V 4 bases, and 1 base lay outside the gene matches. The CDR3 is 13 amino acids. The germline CDR1 and CDR2 sequences are SQVTM and ANQGSEA. The CDR3, as DNA: TGCAGCGTTGGGGGACAGGGTAATGAAAAACTGTTTTTT. It codes for CSVGGQGNEKLFF.

This clone was detected only a few times. The chain joins TRBV6-1 to TRBJ1-6; 7 bases line up with TRBD1. Germline CDR1 is MNHNS and CDR2 is SASEGT. V gave up 0 bases and J gave up 10 bases; unmatched junction bases: 9. The CDR3 covers 16 residues. This CDR3 reads CASSEASGRGKSPLHF. CDR3 bases: TGTGCCAGCAGTGAAGCTTCTGGCAGGGGGAAGTCACCCCTCCACTTT.

The chain combines TRBV7-2 with TRBJ2-7; D perhaps matches TRBD2 (6 bases). Germline CDR1 SGHTA, CDR2 FQGNSA. Trimming took 1 base from V and 4 from J, leaving 14 bases between them. The CDR3 consists of 15 residues. The CDR3 sequence is CASSLDRLARYEQYF. The DNA for the CDR3 is TGTGCCAGCAGCTTAGATCGGCTAGCGCGTTACGAGCAGTACTTC. The variable domain in full, with the rest retrieved from reference TRBV7-2 and TRBJ2-7, is GAGVSQSPSNKVTEKGKDVELRCDPISGHTALYWYRQSLGQGLEFLIYFQGNSAPDKSGLPSDRFSAERTGGSVSTLTIQRTQQEDSAVYLCASSLDRLARYEQYFGPGTRLTVT.

This chain joins TRBV2 and TRBJ1-6, with 8 bases matching TRBD1. V was pared by 1 base and J by 9 bases, with 5 bases of the junction left unmatched. Germline CDR1 is SNHLY and CDR2 is FYNNEI. The CDR3 consists of 15 residues. CDR3 residues: CASSEVQGAGSPLHF. Here the CDR3 DNA reads TGTGCCAGCAGTGAAGTTCAGGGGGCGGGTTCACCCCTCCACTTT.

The rearrangement joins TRBV12-1 to TRBJ2-3; TRBD1 was called by the table and not checked on the DNA. TRBV12-1 is listed as a pseudogene. CDR3 length equals 13 residues. CDR3 nucleotides: TGTGCCAGCAGCTTTGCGCTACAGGGGCCGCAGTATTTT. It codes for CASSFALQGPQYF.

A word on this clone: Other DNA sequences in this sample translate to the same CDR3. The chain has TRBV4-2 and TRBJ2-7, with TRBD1 identical over 9 bases. This CDR3 region has 16 residues. Germline values: CDR1 LGHNA, CDR2 YNFKEQ. With V trimmed by 3 bases and J by 1 base, 7 bases remained unmatched. In DNA form, the CDR3 reads TGTGCCAGCAGCCAGGATGGGACAGGGAGATCCTACGAGCAGTACTTC. It yields the protein CASSQDGTGRSYEQYF.

The chain links TRBV10-1 to TRBJ2-1; no reliable D call. V lost 3 bases, J lost 4 bases, and 10 bases lay in between. Germline V gene sequence: CDR1 WNHNN, CDR2 SYGVQD (reference sequence). This CDR3 is 14 amino acids long. In DNA, the CDR3 is TGCGCCAGCAGTGAAAGCGACGGATACAATGAGCAGTTCTTC. Translating it yields CASSESDGYNEQFF.

This chain connects TRBV5-8 to TRBJ1-2; no definite D call. In germline, CDR1 is SGHTS, CDR2 YDEGEE. V dropped 4 bases and J dropped 2 bases, with 24 bases sitting between them. The length of the CDR3 is 18 residues. The CDR3 here is CASSLRPWAAGTNYGYTF. The CDR3, as DNA: TGTGCCAGCAGCCTCAGGCCTTGGGCAGCTGGAACCAACTATGGCTACACCTTC.

The rearrangement joins TRBV6-1 to TRBJ2-1; 8 bases line up with TRBD2. There are 17 residues in the CDR3. Trimming at V came to 1 base and at J to 5 bases, leaving 10 bases not matched to a gene. Germline loops: CDR1 MNHNS, CDR2 SASEGT. Here the CDR3 DNA reads TGTGCCAGCAGTGAAGTCCGGGGGGGAACGCGTGACAATGAGCAGTTCTTC. It encodes CASSEVRGGTRDNEQFF.

CDR3 DNA sequence: TGTGCCAGCAGAAGTCAGGGCAGGGTGAGCTCTGGCTACACCTTC. Encoded protein: CASRSQGRVSSGYTF. This sequence joins TRBV28 and TRBJ1-2; the D gene is possibly TRBD1 (5 bases). V gave up 6 bases and J gave up 7 bases, with 21 bases separating them. CDR1 and CDR2 from the germline V gene are MDHEN and SYDVKM. The CDR3 runs 15 residues.

The chain has TRBV20-1 and TRBJ1-1; no reliable D call. In germline, CDR1 is DFQATT, CDR2 SNEGSKA (reference sequence). V was trimmed by 5 bases and J by 8 bases, leaving 12 bases between them. CDR3 length: 11 residues. CDR3 nucleotides: TGCAGTGCTTCTGGGCGCACCGAAGCTTTCTTT. It yields the protein CSASGRTEAFF.

This clone has only a few counts. The chain couples TRBV5-8 to TRBJ2-1; 9 positions match TRBD1. With 2 bases clipped from V and 9 bases from J, the junction kept 9 bases outside the gene matches. Germline V gene lookup returns CDR1 SGHTS and CDR2 YDEGEE. The CDR3 runs to 15 residues. The CDR3 is CASSLTGGEGPEQFF. The CDR3 DNA reads as TGTGCCAGCAGCTTAACAGGGGGCGAGGGGCCTGAGCAGTTCTTC.

This chain links TRBV9 with TRBJ2-5, with D perhaps matching TRBD2 (6 bases). The CDR3 consists of 14 residues. V dropped 3 bases and J dropped 5 bases, with 14 bases sitting between them. The germline V gene has CDR1 SGDLS and CDR2 YYNGEE. The CDR3 reads CASSANLASETQYF. CDR3 nucleotides: TGTGCCAGCAGCGCGAACCTAGCGTCGGAGACCCAGTACTTC. Full variable domain (missing parts from reference TRBV9 and TRBJ2-5): DSGVTQTPKHLITATGQRVTLRCSPRSGDLSVYWYQQSLDQGLQFLIQYYNGEERAKGNILERFSAQQFPDLHSELNLSSLELGDSALYFCASSANLASETQYFGPGTRLLVL.

V usage is TRBV2 and J usage is TRBJ2-1; TRBD2 matches at 8 bases. CDR1 and CDR2 from the germline V gene are SNHLY and FYNNEI. V was clipped by 5 bases and J by 6 bases; unmatched bases: 6. The CDR3 extends over 14 amino acids. The CDR3 protein is CASSTGLGRNEQFF. CDR3 DNA sequence: TGTGCCAGCAGTACGGGACTAGGCCGCAATGAGCAGTTCTTC.

V gene TRBV5-1 combines with J gene TRBJ2-3, with a tentative D call TRBD1 (6 bases). Germline V gene lookup returns CDR1 SGHRS and CDR2 YFSETQ. V was pared by 4 bases and J by 0 bases, with 12 bases between. The CDR3 is made up of 15 amino acids. Written as DNA, the CDR3 is TGCGCCAGCAGCCGGACAGATCCGAGCACAGATACGCAGTATTTT. Its translation is CASSRTDPSTDTQYF.

The chain employs TRBV5-1 and TRBJ2-7; a weak D match, TRBD1 (6 bases). This CDR3 comprises 18 residues. CDR1 is SGHRS and CDR2 is YFSETQ in the germline V gene. V lost 4 bases to trimming and J lost 0 bases, with 23 bases between them. CDR3 in DNA: TGCGCCAGCAGCGGGACCTCCTCATCCCGGGACAACTCCTACGAGCAGTACTTC. Translating gives CASSGTSSSRDNSYEQYF.

The rearrangement uses TRBV4-1 and TRBJ1-4; D remains ambiguous. The V gene lost 0 bases and the J gene lost 0 bases, with 14 bases spanning the gap. This CDR3 has 18 amino acids. Per germline, CDR1 MGHRA and CDR2 YSYEKL. The CDR3 bases are TGCGCCAGCAGCCAAGAAAGTCCCCAGGCTGCAACTAATGAAAAACTGTTTTTT. Translated: CASSQESPQAATNEKLFF.

The chain uses TRBV6-5 and TRBJ1-3; TRBD1 might be the D (5 bases). The germline V and J ends were trimmed by 7 bases and 8 bases, with 18 bases remaining between them. In germline, CDR1 is MNHEY, CDR2 SVGAGI. The CDR3 covers 14 residues. In nucleotides, the CDR3 is TGTGCCAGCACCAGTCCCGGAGCGGGGGACACCATATATTTT. Protein product: CASTSPGAGDTIYF.

This clone appeared a few times. The chain uses TRBV20-1 and TRBJ2-7; TRBD1 matches 8 bases. The germline CDR1 and CDR2 sequences are DFQATT and SNEGSKA (reference sequence). The CDR3 loop spans 11 amino acids. V gave up 2 bases and J gave up 7 bases; unmatched junction bases: 1. The CDR3 sequence is CSARWTGEQYF. The CDR3 DNA follows: TGCAGTGCTAGATGGACAGGGGAGCAGTACTTC.

J is TRBJ1-1 and V is TRBV3-1 (or the pseudogene TRBV3-2); tentative D call: TRBD1 (6 bases). The CDR3 is made up of 14 amino acids. V lost 4 bases, J lost 1 base, and 10 bases lay in between. Per germline, CDR1 LGHDT and CDR2 YNNKEL (reference sequence). The chain's CDR3 is CASSLLQGNTEAFF. CDR3 in DNA: TGTGCCAGCAGCCTCCTACAGGGGAACACTGAAGCTTTCTTT.

The chain links TRBV28 to TRBJ2-7, with D possibly being TRBD1 (6 bases). This CDR3 region has 12 residues. V was clipped by 6 bases and J by 7 bases, with 13 bases between them. Germline lookup yields CDR1 MDHEN and CDR2 SYDVKM. CDR3 in DNA: TGTGCCAGCAGGCTGAACAGGGTAGAGCAGTACTTC. Translated, it gives CASRLNRVEQYF.

This chain connects TRBV25-1 to TRBJ1-2; 9 nucleotides match TRBD1. This CDR3 contains 13 residues. V shed 6 bases and J 4 bases; nucleotides not matched to a gene: 3. Germline V CDR1 and CDR2: MGHDK, SYGVNS. The CDR3 here is CASRSDRGYGYTF. The CDR3 region has the DNA TGTGCCAGCAGATCGGACAGGGGCTATGGCTACACCTTC.

The gene calls are TRBV28 and TRBJ2-5; 7 bases agree with TRBD1. With 8 bases clipped from V and 5 bases from J, the junction kept 5 bases outside the gene matches. CDR3 length equals 12 residues. The germline gives CDR1 MDHEN, CDR2 SYDVKM. The CDR3: CASVNRGETQYF. CDR3 sequence (DNA): TGTGCCAGCGTAAACAGGGGTGAGACCCAGTACTTC.

The chain couples TRBV28 to TRBJ2-7, with 9 bases that match TRBD2. The J segment lost 6 bases and the V segment lost 2 bases, leaving 11 bases of the junction unmatched. Germline values: CDR1 MDHEN, CDR2 SYDVKM. This CDR3 spans 16 amino acids. The chain's CDR3 is CASSLIPGSGRGEQYF. CDR3 DNA sequence: TGTGCCAGCAGTTTAATCCCGGGTAGCGGGAGAGGCGAGCAGTACTTC.

This clone was seen just once. The V and J genes are TRBV18 and TRBJ1-3; 10 positions match TRBD1. Trimming cost V 5 bases and J 0 bases; bases outside gene matches: 4. Looked up from germline, CDR1 is KGHSH and CDR2 is LQKENI. The CDR3 consists of 16 residues. CDR3 coding DNA: TGTGCCAGCTCATCCGACAGGGGGCGCTCTGGAAACACCATATATTTT. Encoded protein: CASSSDRGRSGNTIYF.